The 21 T cell receptor beta chains below were found in one sample sequenced in a study of response to subunit inactivated influenza vaccine. TCRdb itself ran the RT-PCR reads through MiXCR, one entry per CDR3 protein. The table lists about 540,000 distinct CDR3 sequences, around 21% of them singletons. Another study also made use of these data, one on T cells expressing NK-cell markers. That source adds: 5'RACE template switching with UMIs produced the TCR beta cDNA.

Here the sequenced sample was CD4+ T cells sorted from PBMCs, taken roughly 12 days after vaccination. The receptors come from a man in his fifties or sixties who received an inactivated influenza vaccine.

This sequence joins TRBV3-1 and TRBJ2-2; a possible D gene is TRBD2 (6 bases). Trimming left V 1 base short and J 0 bases short, with 18 bases between. In germline, CDR1 is LGHDT, CDR2 YNNKEL (reference sequence). The CDR3 sequence is 19 residues long. In DNA, the CDR3 is TGTGCCAGCAGCCAAGGGGCTAGCGTGTCCCTCACGAACACCGGGGAGCTGTTTTTT. This sequence encodes CASSQGASVSLTNTGELFF.

V usage is TRBV20-1 and J usage is TRBJ1-6; 7 nucleotides agree with TRBD1. Germline V lookup: CDR1 DFQATT, CDR2 SNEGSKA (reference sequence). V lost 6 bases and J lost 9; bases outside the gene matches: 14. The CDR3 is 15 amino acids. CDR3 region: CSARRTGGIISPLHF. In DNA, the CDR3 is TGCAGTGCCCGTCGGACAGGTGGGATAATTTCACCCCTCCACTTT.

The chain uses TRBV29-1 and TRBJ2-5; D not certain. The germline V and J ends were trimmed by 4 bases and 4 bases, with 13 bases remaining between them. CDR1 is SQVTM and CDR2 is ANQGSEA in the germline V gene. CDR3 length equals 13 residues. CDR3 sequence: CSVALRVVETQYF. The CDR3 DNA reads TGCAGCGTTGCCCTCCGGGTTGTAGAGACCCAGTACTTC. Full variable domain (outside the CDR3, taken from reference TRBV29-1 and TRBJ2-5): SAVISQKPSRDICQRGTSLTIQCQVDSQVTMMFWYRQQPGQSLTLIATANQGSEATYESGFVIDKFPISRPNLTFSTLTVSNMSPEDSSIYLCSVALRVVETQYFGPGTRLLVL.

The chain is built from TRBV7-2 and TRBJ2-2; possibly TRBD1 for D (6 bases). The CDR3 is made up of 17 amino acids. The germline gives CDR1 SGHTA, CDR2 FQGNSA. Trimming stripped 0 bases from V and 12 bases from J, with 23 bases between. CDR3 loop: CASSLAAGTPRGLQLFF. DNA of the CDR3: TGTGCCAGCAGCTTAGCCGCCGGGACACCGAGGGGCCTTCAGCTGTTTTTT.

The rearrangement links TRBV7-9 to TRBJ2-1; a weak D match, TRBD1 (6 bases). The CDR3 is 16 amino acids. Germline V gives CDR1 SEHNR, CDR2 FQNEAQ (reference sequence). V dropped 5 bases and J dropped 0 bases, with 14 bases sitting between them. The CDR3 DNA reads as TGTGCCAGCAGCCAGTTGAGGGGGAGCTCCTACAATGAGCAGTTCTTC. This codes for CASSQLRGSSYNEQFF.

The J gene is TRBJ2-5, the V gene TRBV9; 7 positions agree with TRBD2. In germline, CDR1 is SGDLS, CDR2 YYNGEE. Losses at the gene ends were 4 bases for V and 0 bases for J; bases not matched to a gene: 6. This CDR3 has 15 amino acids. CDR3 in DNA: TGTGCCAGCAGCCCAGTAGCGGGTTACCAAGAGACCCAGTACTTC. As protein: CASSPVAGYQETQYF.

This clonotype was picked up a small number of times. The chain employs TRBV7-9 and TRBJ2-4, with 7 bases matching TRBD1. V lost 5 bases, J lost 8 bases, and 9 bases stayed unmatched. Looked up from germline, CDR1 is SEHNR and CDR2 is FQNEAQ (reference sequence). This CDR3 is built from 14 residues. The CDR3 nucleotides read TGTGCCAGCAGCGCCCCCGCAGGGGGAGACATTCAGTACTTC. Amino acid sequence: CASSAPAGGDIQYF.

The CDR3 is CASSQDTGGGQPQHF. The CDR3 nucleotides read TGCGCCAGCAGCCAAGATACAGGGGGAGGCCAGCCCCAGCATTTT. This chain joins TRBV4-3 and TRBJ1-5, with 8 nucleotides matching TRBD1. After removal of 0 bases from V and 7 bases from J, the junction contained 5 bases not matched to a gene. From germline, CDR1 is LGHNA and CDR2 YSLEER. This CDR3 region has 15 residues.

This clonotype was observed a single time. The chain has TRBV28 and TRBJ2-1; TRBD2 aligns across 11 bases. V lost 3 bases, J lost 12 bases, and 4 bases stayed unmatched. This CDR3 comprises 13 residues. Germline-derived CDR1 and CDR2 are MDHEN and SYDVKM. For the CDR3, the DNA is TGTGCCAGCAGTTTCCTAGCGGGAGGCGGGCAGTTCTTC. Amino acid sequence: CASSFLAGGGQFF.

The chain is built from TRBV7-6 and TRBJ2-3, with 12 nucleotides matching TRBD2. This CDR3 has 19 amino acids. Germline loops: CDR1 SGHVS, CDR2 FNYEAQ. V lost 5 bases to trimming and J lost 1 base; unmatched junction nucleotides: 13. The CDR3 region is CASSPRGASGRAGTDTQYF. The CDR3 DNA sequence: TGTGCCAGCAGCCCCCGGGGGGCTAGCGGGAGGGCCGGCACAGATACGCAGTATTTT.

The chain combines TRBV4-3 with TRBJ2-1, with D perhaps matching TRBD1 or TRBD2 (5 bases each). This CDR3 is built from 15 residues. Looked up from germline, CDR1 is LGHNA and CDR2 is YSLEER. Trimming took 1 base from V and 9 from J, leaving 16 bases between them. The chain's CDR3 is CASSQGTRGWGEQFF. CDR3 bases: TGCGCCAGCAGCCAAGGAACTAGGGGTTGGGGTGAGCAGTTCTTC.

The V gene is TRBV7-2, the J gene TRBJ2-3; D ambiguous. The CDR3 sequence is 13 residues long. Between the trimmed V and J ends, which lost 0 bases and 6 bases, there was a span of 7 bases. CDR1 and CDR2 from the germline V gene are SGHTA and FQGNSA. CDR3 in amino acids: CASSLAQRDTQYF. Here the CDR3 DNA reads TGTGCCAGCAGCTTAGCCCAACGGGATACGCAGTATTTT.

This clonotype showed up many times. V is TRBV29-1 and J is TRBJ2-5; 8 bases map to TRBD1. Germline V gives CDR1 SQVTM, CDR2 ANQGSEA. CDR3 length equals 13 residues. J gave up 7 bases and V 6 bases, and 10 bases lay outside the gene matches. CDR3 DNA sequence: TGCAGCGTGGCGGGACAGGTGGTAGGGACCCAGTACTTC. The encoded protein is CSVAGQVVGTQYF.

The chain recombines TRBV11-2 with TRBJ2-1; perhaps TRBD1 as D (5 bases). This CDR3 is built from 14 residues. The V gene lost 3 bases and the J gene lost 12 bases, with 18 bases spanning the gap. The germline gives CDR1 SGHAT, CDR2 FQNNGV. DNA for the CDR3: TGTGCCAGCAGCTTGAGGTCTGACAGTTATGGGCAGTTCTTC. Its protein product is CASSLRSDSYGQFF.

As concerns this clonotype: At one of its ends the junction is not consistent with the germline gene, which may arise from a read error. V and J are TRBV6-5 and TRBJ2-1; D is ambiguous. The CDR3 is made up of 16 amino acids. CDR1 MNHEY and CDR2 SVGAGI come from the germline V gene. CDR3 sequence: CAGSYPLLSSYNEQFF. The CDR3 bases are TGTGCCGGCAGTTACCCCCTATTAAGCTCCTACAATGAGCAGTTCTTC.

V and J are TRBV28 and TRBJ1-5, with D unresolved. The CDR3 totals 10 residues. Deletions cut 8 bases from V and 6 bases from J, with 5 bases between. The germline V gene has CDR1 MDHEN and CDR2 SYDVKM. The chain's CDR3 is CASLGQPQHF. CDR3 sequence (DNA): TGTGCCAGCCTTGGTCAGCCCCAGCATTTT.

The rearrangement uses TRBV10-3 and TRBJ2-7, with 7 nucleotides matching TRBD1. The V segment lost 0 bases and the J segment 5 bases; nucleotides outside the gene matches: 4. The CDR3 length is 14 residues. Germline V gene lookup returns CDR1 ENHRY and CDR2 SYGVKD. Here the CDR3 DNA reads TGTGCCATCAGTGAGTCAGTGCAGGGGGACGAGCAGTACTTC. Translated, it gives CAISESVQGDEQYF.

This clonotype was counted many times. The gene calls are TRBV12-3 or TRBV12-4 and TRBJ2-3; no firm D call. The V gene lost 6 bases and the J gene lost 2 bases, with 15 bases spanning the gap. This CDR3 is built from 15 residues. This CDR3 reads CASSYGWGSTDTQYF. In nucleotides, the CDR3 is TGTGCCAGCAGCTACGGTTGGGGTTCCACAGATACGCAGTATTTT.

The chain joins TRBV11-1 to TRBJ2-2, with 9 bases aligning to TRBD1. CDR3 length: 18 residues. V gave up 1 base and J gave up 5 bases; unmatched junction bases: 11. Germline lookup yields CDR1 SGHAT and CDR2 FQDESV (reference sequence). The DNA of the CDR3 is TGTGCCAGCAGCTTAGGTCCTAACAGGGGGCTTGGAACCGGGGAGCTGTTTTTT. Translation gives CASSLGPNRGLGTGELFF.

This sequence joins TRBV6-1 and TRBJ1-6, with TRBD1 as a possible D gene (6 bases). The V gene's germline CDR1 is MNHNS and CDR2 SASEGT. The CDR3 is made up of 15 amino acids. Deletions cut 1 base from V and 10 bases from J, with 14 bases between. The CDR3 is CASSEGDRLGSPLHF. DNA for the CDR3: TGTGCCAGCAGTGAAGGAGACAGGCTCGGGTCACCCCTCCACTTT.

This clonotype was detected a few times. The V call is TRBV10-1, the J call TRBJ2-7, with 10 positions matching TRBD1. CDR3 length: 15 residues. Germline V lookup: CDR1 WNHNN, CDR2 SYGVQD (reference sequence). V was clipped by 1 base and J by 6 bases; unmatched bases: 6. CDR3 coding DNA: TGCGCCAGCAGTGAGTATGGACAGGGGGTTAGCGAGCAGTACTTC. This translates into CASSEYGQGVSEQYF.